The 5 T cell receptor beta chains below come from one sample, sequenced in a study of T cell repertoires in cytomegalovirus infection. TCRdb re-called the reads with MiXCR, one entry per CDR3 protein. The data hold about 20,000 distinct CDR3 sequences, with about 40% observed a single time. These TCRs are of unknown antigen specificity. The starting material was CD8+ T cells from cultured PBMCs, obtained from culture after CMV antigen stimulation. These TCRs come from a human donor in good health (CMV status not recorded). Some clones in this sample may be carry-over from other donors' samples.

The rearrangement links TRBV28 to TRBJ2-7; 9 bases fit TRBD2. Germline CDR1 MDHEN, CDR2 SYDVKM. The CDR3 contains 14 residues. V shed 9 bases, J shed 5 bases, and the junction held 11 bases outside the gene matches. The CDR3 protein is CASDIAGAGNEQYF. CDR3 in DNA: TGTGCCAGTGATATAGCGGGGGCGGGAAACGAGCAGTACTTC. Based on the CDR3 plus reference TRBV28 and TRBJ2-7, the full variable domain is DVKVTQSSRYLVKRTGEKVFLECVQDMDHENMFWYRQDPGLGLRLIYFSYDVKMKEKGDIPEGYSVSREKKERFSLILESASTNQTSMYLCASDIAGAGNEQYFGPGTRLTVT.

Only a few counts were recorded for this clonotype. The rearrangement joins TRBV7-2 to TRBJ1-5; tentatively, D is TRBD1 (5 bases). The germline V and J ends were trimmed by 3 bases and 8 bases, with 17 bases remaining between them. CDR1 and CDR2 from the germline V gene are SGHTA and FQGNSA. The CDR3 covers 15 residues. The CDR3 sequence is CASSFGQGNLEPQHF. Here the CDR3 DNA reads TGTGCCAGCAGCTTCGGGCAGGGTAATTTGGAGCCCCAGCATTTT.

The chain links TRBV11-1 to TRBJ1-2; the D gene is possibly TRBD1 (5 bases). With 1 base removed from V and 4 bases from J, the gap between germline ends came to 19 bases. The CDR3 runs to 17 residues. CDR1 and CDR2 from the germline V gene are SGHAT and FQDESV (reference sequence). The CDR3 DNA reads TGTGCCAGCAGCTTAGTCTGGGGCAGCCTACATTTCTATGGCTACACCTTC. This translates into CASSLVWGSLHFYGYTF.

Only a few counts were recorded for this clonotype. The chain couples TRBV7-2 to TRBJ2-7; no clear D gene. CDR1 and CDR2 (germline): SGHTA, FQGNSA. The CDR3 consists of 15 residues. V was shortened by 6 bases and J by 0 bases, with 15 bases between the two germline ends. Written as DNA, the CDR3 is TGTGCCAGCAGGGATATCACAGCGTCCTCCTACGAGCAGTACTTC. Protein: CASRDITASSYEQYF.

This clonotype was seen just once. The gene calls are TRBV4-1 and TRBJ1-1, with a tentative D call TRBD1 (5 bases). The CDR3 runs to 13 residues. Trimming removed 0 bases from V and 10 bases from J, with 12 bases in between. Looked up from germline, CDR1 is MGHRA and CDR2 is YSYEKL. The DNA for the CDR3 is TGCGCCAGCAGCCAAGAAGTATCGGGGGGAGCTTTCTTT. Translated, it gives CASSQEVSGGAFF.